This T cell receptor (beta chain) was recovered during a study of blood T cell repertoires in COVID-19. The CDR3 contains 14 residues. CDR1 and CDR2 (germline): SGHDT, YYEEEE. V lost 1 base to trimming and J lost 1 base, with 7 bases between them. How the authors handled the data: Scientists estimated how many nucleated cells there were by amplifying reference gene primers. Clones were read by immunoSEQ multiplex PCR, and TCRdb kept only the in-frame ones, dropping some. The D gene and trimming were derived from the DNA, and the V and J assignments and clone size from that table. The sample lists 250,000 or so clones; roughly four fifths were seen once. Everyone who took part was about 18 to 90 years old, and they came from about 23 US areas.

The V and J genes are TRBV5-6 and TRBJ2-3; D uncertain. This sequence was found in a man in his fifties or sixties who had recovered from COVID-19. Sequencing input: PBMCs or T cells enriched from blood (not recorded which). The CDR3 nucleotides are TGTGCCAGCAGCTTGAGTTTAGGCACAGATACGCAGTATTTT. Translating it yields CASSLSLGTDTQYF.